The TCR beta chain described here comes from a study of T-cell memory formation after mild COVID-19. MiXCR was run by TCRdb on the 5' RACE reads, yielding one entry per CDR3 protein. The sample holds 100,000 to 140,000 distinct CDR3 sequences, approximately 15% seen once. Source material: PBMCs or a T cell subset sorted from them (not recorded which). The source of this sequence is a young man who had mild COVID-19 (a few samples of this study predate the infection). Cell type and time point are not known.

DNA for the CDR3: TGTGCCAGCAGCCAGAGGGCGGGGGGGCAGTTTGGTGGAGATACGCAGTATTTT. Amino acids: CASSQRAGGQFGGDTQYF. The rearrangement joins TRBV4-2 to TRBJ2-3; 9 nucleotides agree with TRBD2. Germline V lookup: CDR1 LGHNA, CDR2 YNFKEQ. CDR3 length equals 18 residues. The V segment lost 3 bases and the J segment 5 bases; nucleotides outside the gene matches: 15.